The 13 T cell receptor beta chains below all came from one sample that was sequenced in a study of post-analysis software for immune sequencing data. Findings and limits, study-wide: The study found TRBV5-6, TRBV5-1 and TRBV20-1 among five TRBV segments more frequent in patients than controls.

Unique molecular identifiers tagged the TCR beta cDNA libraries. TCRdb fed the PCR reads into MiXCR, producing one record per CDR3 protein. The data show around 400,000 distinct CDR3 sequences, roughly 36% seen once. Their recognized antigens are unknown. The sample comprised blood. The receptors were gathered from a girl aged 5-17 years with multiple sclerosis.

This clonotype was counted only a few times. The chain couples TRBV7-2 to TRBJ2-3; 9 nucleotides match TRBD2. Looked up from germline, CDR1 is SGHTA and CDR2 is FQGNSA. J was trimmed by 5 bases and V by 1 base; bases with no gene match: 7. The CDR3 covers 16 residues. The CDR3 is CASSLGLRGGRDTQYF. The DNA of the CDR3 is TGTGCCAGCAGCTTAGGTCTGCGGGGGGGGAGAGATACGCAGTATTTT.

On this clonotype itself: A read error may account for a junction end that differs from germline. The chain uses TRBV6-2 or TRBV6-3 and TRBJ2-1; no clear D. CDR1 is MNHEY, CDR2 SVGEGT, per germline. The CDR3 is made up of 12 amino acids. Here the CDR3 reads CASSSSYNEQIF. In DNA form, the CDR3 reads TGTGCCAGCAGTTCTTCCTACAATGAGCAGATCTTC.

This chain uses TRBV29-1 with TRBJ2-7, with a tentative D call TRBD1 (6 bases). Germline CDR1 and CDR2: SQVTM and ANQGSEA. This CDR3 region has 12 residues. V was shortened by 5 bases and J by 2 bases, with 10 bases between the two germline ends. The CDR3 protein is CSVRGLPYEQYF. DNA of the CDR3: TGCAGCGTTAGGGGGTTACCCTACGAGCAGTACTTC.

The chain is built from TRBV7-9 and TRBJ2-3; D gene uncertain. CDR1 SEHNR and CDR2 FQNEAQ come from the germline V gene (reference sequence). CDR3 size: 13 residues. Deletions cut 1 base from V and 8 bases from J, with 10 bases between. The CDR3 spells CASSLDRKGTQYF. CDR3 DNA sequence: TGTGCCAGCAGCTTAGACAGAAAGGGTACGCAGTATTTT.

This clonotype has a handful of counts. The chain carries TRBV27 and TRBJ2-4; 9 bases match TRBD1. The CDR3 is 16 residues long. The V and J ends lost 5 bases and 7 bases, in that order; junction bases with no gene match: 12. Germline V CDR1 and CDR2: MNHEY, SMNVEV (reference sequence). CDR3 nucleotide sequence: TGTGCCAGCAGTCCTCACGGACAGGGGCTTAGGAACATTCAGTACTTC. As protein: CASSPHGQGLRNIQYF.

This sequence joins TRBV20-1 and TRBJ1-2; 8 bases are a match to TRBD1. This CDR3 spans 15 amino acids. With 0 bases clipped from V and 3 bases from J, the junction kept 6 bases outside the gene matches. Germline V CDR1 and CDR2: DFQATT, SNEGSKA (reference sequence). The CDR3 region is CSAREGTGAYYGYTF. The CDR3 region has the DNA TGCAGTGCTAGAGAGGGGACAGGAGCGTACTATGGCTACACCTTC.

This chain joins TRBV7-9 and TRBJ2-7; 7 nucleotides line up with TRBD2. J lost 1 base, V lost 2 bases, and 8 bases had no gene match. Germline V lookup: CDR1 SEHNR, CDR2 FQNEAQ (reference sequence). The CDR3 sequence is 16 residues long. The CDR3 DNA reads as TGTGCCAGCAGCTTATCGTTCGGGACTATATCCTACGAGCAGTACTTC. It translates to CASSLSFGTISYEQYF.

This clonotype was detected only a few times. This rearrangement joins TRBV20-1 to TRBJ1-5, with D tentatively TRBD1 (6 bases). The germline CDR1 and CDR2 sequences are DFQATT and SNEGSKA (reference sequence). The CDR3 is 14 residues long. Trimming cost V 0 bases and J 2 bases, with 8 bases left between them. CDR3 DNA: TGCAGTGCTAGAGACAGACAGGGCAATCAGCCCCAGCATTTT. Protein product: CSARDRQGNQPQHF.

This chain connects TRBV7-3 to TRBJ2-1; D call uncertain. The CDR3 totals 16 residues. Germline V gene lookup returns CDR1 SGHTA and CDR2 FQGTGA. Trimming took off 1 base at V and 4 bases at J, with 14 bases between the two ends. The CDR3 spells CASSLNSGSGYNEQFF. The CDR3 coding sequence is TGTGCCAGCAGCTTAAATTCTGGGTCTGGATACAATGAGCAGTTCTTC.

This clonotype has just a few counts. The rearrangement joins TRBV20-1 to TRBJ1-2; tentatively, D is TRBD1 (6 bases). Trimming removed 2 bases from V and 4 bases from J, with 23 bases in between. The CDR3 spans 17 residues. Looked up from germline, CDR1 is DFQATT and CDR2 is SNEGSKA (reference sequence). The CDR3 DNA follows: TGCAGTGCTAGACACCCGGGACAAAAAGGGCTAATCTATGGCTACACCTTC. Translation gives CSARHPGQKGLIYGYTF.

This clonotype showed up just once. The chain employs TRBV18 and TRBJ2-5; D unresolved. The CDR3 length is 12 residues. Trimming shortened V by 7 bases and J by 5 bases, and 11 bases separated the two germline ends. Germline V lookup: CDR1 KGHSH, CDR2 LQKENI. As DNA, the CDR3 is TGTGCCAGCTTCCCAGACCCTGAGACCCAGTACTTC. This gives the protein CASFPDPETQYF.

The rearrangement uses TRBV20-1 and TRBJ1-2; tentatively, D is TRBD1 (5 bases). Trimming left V 1 base short and J 5 bases short, with 14 bases between. The CDR3 runs 14 residues. CDR1 DFQATT and CDR2 SNEGSKA come from the germline V gene (reference sequence). The CDR3 region is CSARVAGEYYGYTF. Here the CDR3 DNA reads TGCAGTGCTAGAGTGGCGGGGGAGTATTATGGCTACACCTTC.

The rearrangement links TRBV20-1 to TRBJ2-3, with 10 bases identical to TRBD2. This CDR3 is built from 14 residues. Germline V gene lookup returns CDR1 DFQATT and CDR2 SNEGSKA (reference sequence). Trimming removed 2 bases from V and 4 bases from J; junction bases left unmatched: 3. CDR3 DNA sequence: TGCAGTGCTAGATTAGCGGGGGGAGCAGATACGCAGTATTTT. Residues: CSARLAGGADTQYF.